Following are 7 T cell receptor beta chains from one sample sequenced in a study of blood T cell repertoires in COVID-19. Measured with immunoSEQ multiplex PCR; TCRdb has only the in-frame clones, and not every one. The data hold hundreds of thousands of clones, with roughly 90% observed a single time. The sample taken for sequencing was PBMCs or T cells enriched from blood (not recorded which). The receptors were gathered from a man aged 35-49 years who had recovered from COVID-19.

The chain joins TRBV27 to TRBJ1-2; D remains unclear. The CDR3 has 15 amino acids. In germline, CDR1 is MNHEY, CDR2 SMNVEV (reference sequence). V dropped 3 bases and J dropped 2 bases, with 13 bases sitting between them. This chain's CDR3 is CASSFLGPSNYGYTF. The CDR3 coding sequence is TGTGCCAGCAGTTTCCTGGGCCCCAGCAACTATGGCTACACCTTC.

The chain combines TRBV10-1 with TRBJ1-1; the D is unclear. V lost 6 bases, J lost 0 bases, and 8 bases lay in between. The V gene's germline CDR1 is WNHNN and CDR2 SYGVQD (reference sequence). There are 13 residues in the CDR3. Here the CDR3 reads CASRPDMNTEAFF. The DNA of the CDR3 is TGCGCCAGCAGGCCAGACATGAACACTGAAGCTTTCTTT.

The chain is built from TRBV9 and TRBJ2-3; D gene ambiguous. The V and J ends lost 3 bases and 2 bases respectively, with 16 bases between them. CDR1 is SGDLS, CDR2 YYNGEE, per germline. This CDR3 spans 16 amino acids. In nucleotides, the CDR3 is TGTGCCAGCAGCGCCCTTGCTGGCAGAAACACAGATACGCAGTATTTT. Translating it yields CASSALAGRNTDTQYF.

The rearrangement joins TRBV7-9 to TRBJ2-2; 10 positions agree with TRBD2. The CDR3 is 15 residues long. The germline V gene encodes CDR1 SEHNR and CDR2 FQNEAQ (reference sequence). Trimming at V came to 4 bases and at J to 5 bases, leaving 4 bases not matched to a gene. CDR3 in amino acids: CASSSKTSGTGELFF. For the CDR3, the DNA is TGTGCCAGCAGCTCGAAGACTAGCGGGACCGGGGAGCTGTTTTTT.

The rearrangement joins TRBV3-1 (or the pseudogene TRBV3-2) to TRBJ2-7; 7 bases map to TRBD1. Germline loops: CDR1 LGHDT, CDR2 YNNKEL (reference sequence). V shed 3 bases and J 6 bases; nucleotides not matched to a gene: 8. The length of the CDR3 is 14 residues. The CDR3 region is CASSQHRGSSEQYF. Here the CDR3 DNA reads TGTGCCAGCAGCCAGCACAGGGGCAGTTCCGAGCAGTACTTC.

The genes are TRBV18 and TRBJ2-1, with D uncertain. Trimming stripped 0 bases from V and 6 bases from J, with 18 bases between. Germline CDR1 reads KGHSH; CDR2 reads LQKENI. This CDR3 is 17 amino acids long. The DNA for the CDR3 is TGTGCCAGCTCACCACCTACTCGTTCCCTAGGCGTCAATGAGCAGTTCTTC. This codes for CASSPPTRSLGVNEQFF.

The CDR3 loop is CASRATYFQPQHF. Here the CDR3 DNA reads TGTGCCAGCAGGGCCACATATTTTCAGCCCCAGCATTTT. This chain joins TRBV28 and TRBJ1-5; D uncertain. The CDR3 extends over 13 amino acids. V shed 6 bases and J shed 6 bases, with 12 bases lying between them. CDR1 MDHEN and CDR2 SYDVKM come from the germline V gene.